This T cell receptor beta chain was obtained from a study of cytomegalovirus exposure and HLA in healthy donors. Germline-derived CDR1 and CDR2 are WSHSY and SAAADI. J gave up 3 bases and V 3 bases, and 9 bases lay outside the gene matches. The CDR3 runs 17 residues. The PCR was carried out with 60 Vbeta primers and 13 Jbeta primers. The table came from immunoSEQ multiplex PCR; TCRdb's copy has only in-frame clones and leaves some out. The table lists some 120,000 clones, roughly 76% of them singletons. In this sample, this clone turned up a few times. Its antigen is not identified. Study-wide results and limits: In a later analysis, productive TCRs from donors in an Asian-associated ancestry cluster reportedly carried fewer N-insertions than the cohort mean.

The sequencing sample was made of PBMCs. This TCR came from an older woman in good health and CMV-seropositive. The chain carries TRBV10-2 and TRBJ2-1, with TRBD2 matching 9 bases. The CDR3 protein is CASSEDSGGRLYNEQFF. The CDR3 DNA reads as TGCGCCAGCAGTGAAGATAGCGGGGGCCGTCTCTACAATGAGCAGTTCTTC.